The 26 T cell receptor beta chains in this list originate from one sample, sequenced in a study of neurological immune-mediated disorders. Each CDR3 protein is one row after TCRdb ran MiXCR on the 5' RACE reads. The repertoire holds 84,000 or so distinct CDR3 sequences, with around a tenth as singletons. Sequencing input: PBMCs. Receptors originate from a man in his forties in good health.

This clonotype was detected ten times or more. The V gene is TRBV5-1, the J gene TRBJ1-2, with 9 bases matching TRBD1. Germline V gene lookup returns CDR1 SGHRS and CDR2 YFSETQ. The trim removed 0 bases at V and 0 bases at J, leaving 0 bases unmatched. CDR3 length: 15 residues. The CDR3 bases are TGCGCCAGCAGCTTGGGGGACAGGGCTAACTATGGCTACACCTTC. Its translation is CASSLGDRANYGYTF.

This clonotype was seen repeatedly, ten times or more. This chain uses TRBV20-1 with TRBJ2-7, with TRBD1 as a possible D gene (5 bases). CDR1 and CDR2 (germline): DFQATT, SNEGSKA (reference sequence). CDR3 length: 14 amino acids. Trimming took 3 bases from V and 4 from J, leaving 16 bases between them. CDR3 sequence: CSARAIGALYEQYF. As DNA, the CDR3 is TGCAGTGCTAGGGCCATAGGGGCCCTATACGAGCAGTACTTC.

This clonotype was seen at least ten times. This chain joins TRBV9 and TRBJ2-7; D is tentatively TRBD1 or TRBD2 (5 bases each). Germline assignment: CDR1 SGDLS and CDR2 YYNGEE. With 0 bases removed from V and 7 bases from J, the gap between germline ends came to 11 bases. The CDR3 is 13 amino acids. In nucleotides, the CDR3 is TGTGCCAGCAGCGTAGAATGGGGGAAGGAGCAGTACTTC. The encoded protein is CASSVEWGKEQYF. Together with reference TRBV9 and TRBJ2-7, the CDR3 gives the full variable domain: DSGVTQTPKHLITATGQRVTLRCSPRSGDLSVYWYQQSLDQGLQFLIQYYNGEERAKGNILERFSAQQFPDLHSELNLSSLELGDSALYFCASSVEWGKEQYFGPGTRLTVT.

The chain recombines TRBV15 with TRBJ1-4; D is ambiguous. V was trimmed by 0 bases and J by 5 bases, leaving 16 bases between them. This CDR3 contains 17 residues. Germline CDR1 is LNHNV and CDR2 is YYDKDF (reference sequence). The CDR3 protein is CATSRDRGLSGNEKLFF. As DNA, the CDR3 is TGTGCCACCAGCAGAGATAGAGGCCTGTCTGGAAATGAAAAACTGTTTTTT.

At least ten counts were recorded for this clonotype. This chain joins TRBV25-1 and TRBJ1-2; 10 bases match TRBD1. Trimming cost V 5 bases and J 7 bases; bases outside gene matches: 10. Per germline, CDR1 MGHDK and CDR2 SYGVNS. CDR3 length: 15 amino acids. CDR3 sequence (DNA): TGTGCCAGCAGTTTCGAAGGGACAGGGGAGCCTGGCTACACCTTC. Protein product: CASSFEGTGEPGYTF.

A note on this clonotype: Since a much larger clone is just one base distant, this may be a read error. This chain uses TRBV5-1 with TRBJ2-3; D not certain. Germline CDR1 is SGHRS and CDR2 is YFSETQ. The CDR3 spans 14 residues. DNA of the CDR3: TGCGTCAGTACGGACCTCGTAAGCACAGATACGCAGTATTTT. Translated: CVSTDLVSTDTQYF.

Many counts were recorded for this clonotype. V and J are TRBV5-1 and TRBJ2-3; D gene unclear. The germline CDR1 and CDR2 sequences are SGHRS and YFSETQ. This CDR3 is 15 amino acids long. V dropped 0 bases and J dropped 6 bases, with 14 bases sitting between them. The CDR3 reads CASSLEGHPVDTQYF. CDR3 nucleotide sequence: TGCGCCAGCAGCTTGGAGGGTCATCCGGTGGATACGCAGTATTTT.

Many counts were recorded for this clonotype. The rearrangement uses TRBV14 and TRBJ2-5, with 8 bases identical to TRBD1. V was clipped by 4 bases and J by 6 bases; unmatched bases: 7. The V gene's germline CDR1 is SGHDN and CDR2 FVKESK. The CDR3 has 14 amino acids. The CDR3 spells CASSPDRGVKTQYF. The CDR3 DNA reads TGTGCCAGCAGCCCCGACAGGGGAGTAAAGACCCAGTACTTC.

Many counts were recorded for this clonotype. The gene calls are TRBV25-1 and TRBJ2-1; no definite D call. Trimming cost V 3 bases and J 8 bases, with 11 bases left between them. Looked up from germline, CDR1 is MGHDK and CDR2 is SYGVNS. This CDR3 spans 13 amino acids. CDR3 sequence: CASSEGNSHEQFF. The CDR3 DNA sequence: TGTGCCAGCAGTGAGGGAAACTCTCATGAGCAGTTCTTC.

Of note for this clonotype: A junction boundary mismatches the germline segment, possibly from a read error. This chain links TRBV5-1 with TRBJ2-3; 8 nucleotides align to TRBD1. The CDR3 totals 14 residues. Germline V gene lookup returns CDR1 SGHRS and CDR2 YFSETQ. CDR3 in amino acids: CANSSDRGTDTQYF. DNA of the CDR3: TGCGCCAACAGCTCGGACAGGGGCACAGATACGCAGTATTTT.

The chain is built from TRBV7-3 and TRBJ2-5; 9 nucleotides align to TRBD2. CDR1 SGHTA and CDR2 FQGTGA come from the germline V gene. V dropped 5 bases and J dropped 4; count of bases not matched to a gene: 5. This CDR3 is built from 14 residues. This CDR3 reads CASSPGTSPETQYF. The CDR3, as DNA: TGTGCCAGCAGCCCCGGGACTAGCCCAGAGACCCAGTACTTC.

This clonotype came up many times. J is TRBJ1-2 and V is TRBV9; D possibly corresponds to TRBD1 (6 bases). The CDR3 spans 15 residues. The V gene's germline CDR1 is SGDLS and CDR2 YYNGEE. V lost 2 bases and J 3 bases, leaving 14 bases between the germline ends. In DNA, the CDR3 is TGTGCCAGCAGCGTTTCAGGCTCAGGGGACTATGGCTACACCTTC. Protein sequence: CASSVSGSGDYGYTF.

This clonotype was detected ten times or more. The CDR3 DNA reads as TGTGCCATCAGTGAAGGGTTCCACGAGCAGTACTTC. It translates to CAISEGFHEQYF. The rearrangement joins TRBV10-3 to TRBJ2-7; D remains unclear. Germline V gene lookup returns CDR1 ENHRY and CDR2 SYGVKD. CDR3 length equals 12 residues. Between the trimmed V and J ends, which lost 3 bases and 5 bases, there was a span of 8 bases.

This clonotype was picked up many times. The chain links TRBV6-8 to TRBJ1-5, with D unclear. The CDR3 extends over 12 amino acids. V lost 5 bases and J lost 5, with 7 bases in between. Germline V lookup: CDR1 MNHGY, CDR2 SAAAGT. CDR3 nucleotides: TGTGCCAGCAGTCGTTCTTATCAGCCCCAGCATTTT. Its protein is CASSRSYQPQHF.

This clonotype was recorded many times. In DNA, the CDR3 is TGCGCCAGCAGCTTGGGGCCACAGCTCTACGAGCAGTACTTC. Protein sequence: CASSLGPQLYEQYF. The chain is built from TRBV5-1 and TRBJ2-7; no definite D call. Per the germline V gene, CDR1 is SGHRS and CDR2 is YFSETQ. The length of the CDR3 is 14 residues. The V end was cut by 0 bases, the J end by 3 bases, with 10 bases between.

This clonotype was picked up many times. The DNA of the CDR3 is TGTGCCAGCAGCTTAACGGGACAGGGGTTTATCGAGCAGTACTTC. Its protein is CASSLTGQGFIEQYF. V is TRBV2 and J is TRBJ2-7, with TRBD1 identical over 10 bases. CDR1 is SNHLY and CDR2 is FYNNEI in the germline V gene. This CDR3 is 15 amino acids long. V trimming: 6 bases; J trimming: 6 bases; junction bases outside the gene matches: 11. Variable domain in full (rest from reference TRBV2 and TRBJ2-7): EPEVTQTPSHQVTQMGQEVILRCVPISNHLYFYWYRQILGQKVEFLVSFYNNEISEKSEIFDDQFSVERPDGSNFTLKIRSTKLEDSAMYFCASSLTGQGFIEQYFGPGTRLTVT.

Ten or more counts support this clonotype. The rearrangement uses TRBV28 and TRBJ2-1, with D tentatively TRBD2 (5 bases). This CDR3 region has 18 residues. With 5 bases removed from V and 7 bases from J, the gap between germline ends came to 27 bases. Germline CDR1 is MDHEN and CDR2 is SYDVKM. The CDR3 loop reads CASSPSLRGIPEENEQFF. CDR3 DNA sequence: TGTGCCAGCAGTCCCTCCCTGAGAGGGATTCCGGAGGAGAATGAGCAGTTCTTC.

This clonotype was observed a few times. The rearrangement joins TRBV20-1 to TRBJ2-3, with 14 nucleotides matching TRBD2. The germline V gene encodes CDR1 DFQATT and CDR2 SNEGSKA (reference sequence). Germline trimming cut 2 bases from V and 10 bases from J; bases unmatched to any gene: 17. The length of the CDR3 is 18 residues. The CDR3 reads CSARIRLAGGARRQAQYF. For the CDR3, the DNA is TGCAGTGCTAGAATTCGACTAGCGGGGGGGGCAAGGCGTCAGGCGCAGTATTTT.

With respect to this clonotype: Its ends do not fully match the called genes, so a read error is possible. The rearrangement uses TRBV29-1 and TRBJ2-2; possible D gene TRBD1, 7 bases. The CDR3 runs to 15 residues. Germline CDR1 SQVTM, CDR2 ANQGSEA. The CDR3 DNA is TGCAACGTTGATGACAGGGCGGGGAATACCGGGGAGCTGCTTTTT. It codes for CNVDDRAGNTGELLF.

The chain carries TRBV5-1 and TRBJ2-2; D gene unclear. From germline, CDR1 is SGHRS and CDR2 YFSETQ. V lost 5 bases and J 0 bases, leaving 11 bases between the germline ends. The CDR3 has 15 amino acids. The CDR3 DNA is TGCGCCAGCAGTCCCTACTACTCGAACACCGGGGAGCTGTTTTTT. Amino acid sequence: CASSPYYSNTGELFF. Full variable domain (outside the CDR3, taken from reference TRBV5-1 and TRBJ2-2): KAGVTQTPRYLIKTRGQQVTLSCSPISGHRSVSWYQQTPGQGLQFLFEYFSETQRNKGNFPGRFSGRQFSNSRSEMNVSTLELGDSALYLCASSPYYSNTGELFFGEGSRLTVL.

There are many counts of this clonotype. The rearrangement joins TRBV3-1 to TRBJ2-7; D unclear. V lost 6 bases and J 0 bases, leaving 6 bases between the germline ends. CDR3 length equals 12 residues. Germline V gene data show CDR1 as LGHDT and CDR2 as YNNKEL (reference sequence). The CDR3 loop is CASSQVSYEQYF. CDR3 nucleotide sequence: TGTGCCAGCAGTCAGGTCTCCTACGAGCAGTACTTC.

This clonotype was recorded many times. CDR3 region: CASSYGTREAFF. The CDR3 DNA sequence: TGTGCCAGCAGCTACGGGACACGGGAAGCTTTCTTT. The V gene is TRBV7-2, the J gene TRBJ1-1; maybe TRBD1 (6 bases). This CDR3 region has 12 residues. Germline V gene lookup returns CDR1 SGHTA and CDR2 FQGNSA. Trimming left V 4 bases short and J 8 bases short, with 11 bases between.

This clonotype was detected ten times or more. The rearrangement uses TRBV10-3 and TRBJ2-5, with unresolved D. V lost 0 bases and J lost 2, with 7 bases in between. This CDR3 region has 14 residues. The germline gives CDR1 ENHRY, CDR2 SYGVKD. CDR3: CAISESGFQETQYF. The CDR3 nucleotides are TGTGCCATCAGTGAGTCTGGGTTTCAAGAGACCCAGTACTTC.

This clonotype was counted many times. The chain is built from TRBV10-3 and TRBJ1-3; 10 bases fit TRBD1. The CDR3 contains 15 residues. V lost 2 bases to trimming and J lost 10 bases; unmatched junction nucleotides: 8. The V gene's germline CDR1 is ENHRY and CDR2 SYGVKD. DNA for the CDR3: TGTGCCATCAGTGAGGCGGGGACAGGGGCCAAGACCATATATTTT. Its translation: CAISEAGTGAKTIYF.

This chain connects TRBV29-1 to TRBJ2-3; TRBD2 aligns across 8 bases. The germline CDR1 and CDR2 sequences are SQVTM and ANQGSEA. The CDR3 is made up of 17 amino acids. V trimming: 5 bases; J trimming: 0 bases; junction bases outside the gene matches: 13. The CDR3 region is CSVLQSGTSGSTDTQYF. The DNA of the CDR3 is TGCAGCGTTCTCCAAAGCGGTACTAGCGGTAGCACAGATACGCAGTATTTT.

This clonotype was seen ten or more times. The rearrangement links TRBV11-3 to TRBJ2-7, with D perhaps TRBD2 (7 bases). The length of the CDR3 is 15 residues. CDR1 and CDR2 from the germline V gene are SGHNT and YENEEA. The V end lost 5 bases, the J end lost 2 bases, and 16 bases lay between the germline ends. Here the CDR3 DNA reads TGTGCCAGCAGCGAACCCGGGGAGGGGGCCTACGAGCAGTACTTC. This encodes CASSEPGEGAYEQYF.